The next 22 T cell receptor beta chains were all read from a single sample in a study of CD8+ T cells in alopecia areata. Documented treatment: oral pan-JAK inhibitor, 5-10 mg twice daily. RNA extraction was followed by reverse transcription into cDNA, which acted as the sequencing template. Measured with immunoSEQ multiplex PCR; TCRdb has only the in-frame clones, and not every one. Among 80,000 to 100,000 clones listed, roughly 45% were seen once. The sample consisted of CD8+ T cells sorted from blood, taken at week 24, from a patient treated with tofacitinib. These receptors all stem from a human donor with alopecia areata.

This clone was seen just once. V gene TRBV6-6 combines with J gene TRBJ2-5; TRBD2 matches at 8 bases. Unmatched junction bases numbered 6, after V lost 1 base and J lost 2 bases. CDR1 and CDR2 from the germline V gene are MNHNY and SVGAGI (reference sequence). This CDR3 has 16 residues. The CDR3, as DNA: TGTGCCAGCAGTTACTTGGCGGGAGGCCCTCAAGAGACCCAGTACTTC. This translates into CASSYLAGGPQETQYF.

The chain couples TRBV28 to TRBJ2-7, with 7 nucleotides matching TRBD1. With V trimmed by 2 bases and J by 6 bases, 7 bases remained unmatched. Germline V gene data show CDR1 as MDHEN and CDR2 as SYDVKM. The CDR3 is 14 residues long. The CDR3 loop reads CASSLGTVRPEQYF. Here the CDR3 DNA reads TGTGCCAGCAGTTTAGGGACAGTGAGGCCCGAGCAGTACTTC.

The chain couples TRBV29-1 to TRBJ1-2, with unresolved D. With 2 bases removed from V and 5 bases from J, the gap between germline ends came to 9 bases. The length of the CDR3 is 12 residues. Germline CDR1 and CDR2: SQVTM and ANQGSEA. CDR3 nucleotide sequence: TGCAGCGTTGAATTCGGAGGGTATGGCTACACCTTC. Amino acids: CSVEFGGYGYTF.

This clone was counted once. The V and J genes are TRBV9 and TRBJ2-5; TRBD1 might be the D (6 bases). The CDR3 length is 14 residues. Germline CDR1 reads SGDLS; CDR2 reads YYNGEE. V was trimmed by 2 bases and J by 1 base, leaving 9 bases between them. The CDR3 region is CASSVTGTQETQYF. The CDR3 bases are TGTGCCAGCAGCGTCACAGGGACCCAAGAGACCCAGTACTTC.

This clone was seen a few times. CDR3 bases: TGTGCCAGCAGTCCCTGGACAGGGGAGCGTGAGCAGTTCTTC. Translation: CASSPWTGEREQFF. V is TRBV6-1 and J is TRBJ2-1, with 9 bases identical to TRBD1. CDR1 is MNHNS, CDR2 SASEGT, per germline. The V gene end was trimmed by 5 bases and the J gene end by 9 bases; junction bases not matched to a gene: 8. The CDR3 has 14 residues.

A remark on this clone: The same CDR3 also results from other DNA sequences found in this sample. The chain couples TRBV7-9 to TRBJ2-7; D is undetermined. Trimming left V 1 base short and J 4 bases short, with 5 bases between. The CDR3 spans 12 residues. Germline V gene sequence: CDR1 SEHNR, CDR2 FQNEAQ (reference sequence). Here the CDR3 DNA reads TGTGCCAGCAGCTTAGTCGGTTACGAGCAGTACTTC. The encoded protein is CASSLVGYEQYF. The whole variable domain, remainder taken from reference TRBV7-9 and TRBJ2-7, is DTGVSQNPRHKITKRGQNVTFRCDPISEHNRLYWYRQTLGQGPEFLTYFQNEAQLEKSRLLSDRFSAERPKGSFSTLEIQRTEQGDSAMYLCASSLVGYEQYFGPGTRLTVT.

This rearrangement joins TRBV29-1 to TRBJ2-5; a possible D gene is TRBD1 (6 bases). The closer fit of TRBJ2-7 to the DNA end suggests the J call may be wrong. The germline V gene has CDR1 SQVTM and CDR2 ANQGSEA. This CDR3 region has 13 residues. This chain's CDR3 is CSVRDTSSYEQYF. As DNA, the CDR3 is TGCAGCGTACGGGACACTTCCTCCTACGAGCAGTACTTC.

The rearrangement uses TRBV5-6 and TRBJ2-7, with a possible D match to TRBD2 (6 bases). CDR1 SGHDT and CDR2 YYEEEE come from the germline V gene. This CDR3 spans 14 amino acids. V was shortened by 0 bases and J by 0 bases, with 7 bases between the two germline ends. CDR3 coding DNA: TGTGCCAGCAGCTTGGGGGACTTCTCCTACGAGCAGTACTTC. Residues: CASSLGDFSYEQYF.

In this sample, this clone turned up a few times. The rearrangement links TRBV30 to TRBJ2-1; D could derive from TRBD1 or TRBD2 (5 bases each). The V and J ends lost 5 bases and 12 bases respectively, with 11 bases between them. Germline V lookup: CDR1 GTSNPN, CDR2 SVGIG (reference sequence). This CDR3 spans 10 amino acids. The CDR3 is CAWDGGGQFF. Here the CDR3 DNA reads TGTGCCTGGGACGGTGGGGGGCAGTTCTTC.

Points on this clone: One end of the junction does not line up with germline, which may come from a read error. The chain links TRBV5-1 to TRBJ1-2; D is perhaps TRBD1 (5 bases). This CDR3 is built from 9 residues. Germline lookup yields CDR1 SGHRS and CDR2 YFSETQ. The CDR3 sequence: CARPLDTDF. CDR3 DNA sequence: TGCGCCAGACCTTTGGACACCGACTTC.

The rearrangement links TRBV27 to TRBJ2-1, with a tentative D call TRBD2 (6 bases). The CDR3 covers 14 residues. Between the trimmed V and J ends, which lost 3 bases and 8 bases, there was a span of 14 bases. Germline loops: CDR1 MNHEY, CDR2 SMNVEV (reference sequence). DNA of the CDR3: TGTGCCAGCAGTTTTTCGGGGGAGATTGATGAGCAGTTCTTC. Translating it yields CASSFSGEIDEQFF.

The chain has TRBV27 and TRBJ1-1; D not certain. The germline V and J ends were trimmed by 1 base and 10 bases, with 10 bases remaining between them. Germline CDR1 and CDR2: MNHEY and SMNVEV (reference sequence). The length of the CDR3 is 12 residues. The CDR3 coding sequence is TGTGCCAGCAGTTTATGGGGAAGGCCAGCTTTCTTT. It encodes CASSLWGRPAFF.

This clone has more than one count but fewer than ten. The chain couples TRBV18 to TRBJ2-4; D ambiguous. V was trimmed by 3 bases and J by 1 base, leaving 16 bases between them. The length of the CDR3 is 17 residues. Per the germline V gene, CDR1 is KGHSH and CDR2 is LQKENI. CDR3 in DNA: TGTGCCAGCTCACCGCTCGCTTCGGCGTCGGCCAAAAACATTCAGTACTTC. Its protein product is CASSPLASASAKNIQYF.

This clone appeared a few times. J is TRBJ2-2 and V is TRBV9, with TRBD1 as a possible D gene (6 bases). V was trimmed by 7 bases and J by 6 bases, leaving 16 bases between them. Germline V gives CDR1 SGDLS, CDR2 YYNGEE. There are 14 residues in the CDR3. CDR3 in DNA: TGTGCCAGCGCGGGCGCAAGGGGGTCCGGGGAGCTGTTTTTT. Its protein is CASAGARGSGELFF.

The table lists this clone with a few counts. The chain recombines TRBV28 with TRBJ2-5; a weak D match, TRBD2 (5 bases). Germline-derived CDR1 and CDR2 are MDHEN and SYDVKM. This CDR3 is 12 amino acids long. Trimming cost V 6 bases and J 5 bases, with 10 bases left between them. CDR3 residues: CASRLVGETQYF. In nucleotides, the CDR3 is TGTGCCAGCAGACTAGTTGGGGAGACCCAGTACTTC. The full variable domain, rest sourced from reference TRBV28 and TRBJ2-5, is DVKVTQSSRYLVKRTGEKVFLECVQDMDHENMFWYRQDPGLGLRLIYFSYDVKMKEKGDIPEGYSVSREKKERFSLILESASTNQTSMYLCASRLVGETQYFGPGTRLLVL.

The J gene is TRBJ2-3, the V gene TRBV6-1; no clear D gene. Trimming left V 2 bases short and J 5 bases short, with 14 bases between. Germline assignment: CDR1 MNHNS and CDR2 SASEGT. The CDR3 extends over 15 amino acids. The CDR3 sequence is CASSEKSLVGDTQYF. The CDR3 DNA follows: TGTGCCAGCAGTGAAAAATCCCTAGTAGGAGATACGCAGTATTTT.

CDR3 sequence: CASSSGVATEAFF. The CDR3 region has the DNA TGTGCCAGCAGCTCGGGGGTTGCCACTGAAGCTTTCTTT. V gene TRBV25-1 combines with J gene TRBJ1-1, with D possibly TRBD1 on 5 matching bases. Germline V lookup: CDR1 MGHDK, CDR2 SYGVNS. This CDR3 is built from 13 residues. The V and J ends lost 6 bases and 4 bases respectively, with 12 bases between them.

The V and J genes are TRBV30 and TRBJ2-7, with D possibly being TRBD2 (6 bases). Trimming removed 5 bases at V and 3 bases at J, with 14 bases between. The germline V gene has CDR1 GTSNPN and CDR2 SVGIG (reference sequence). This CDR3 spans 13 amino acids. DNA for the CDR3: TGTGCCTGGGCTCTCGGGACTCTCTACGAGCAGTACTTC. Translation gives CAWALGTLYEQYF. Complete variable domain (other parts from reference TRBV30 and TRBJ2-7): SQTIHQWPATLVQPVGSPLSLECTVEGTSNPNLYWYRQAAGRGLQLLFYSVGIGQISSEVPQNLSASRPQDRQFILSSKKLLLSDSGFYLCAWALGTLYEQYFGPGTRLTVT.

The chain uses TRBV29-1 and TRBJ1-1; 7 positions agree with TRBD1. The CDR3 contains 14 residues. Germline CDR1 SQVTM, CDR2 ANQGSEA. With 0 bases clipped from V and 8 bases from J, the junction kept 9 bases outside the gene matches. The CDR3 region has the DNA TGCAGCGTTGAAGAGGCCGGGCCGGGACAGGAAGCTTTCTTT. Translating it yields CSVEEAGPGQEAFF.

This clone was detected only a few times. V is TRBV27 and J is TRBJ2-5; D is uncertain. With 2 bases removed from V and 0 bases from J, the gap between germline ends came to 1 base. This CDR3 comprises 12 residues. Germline-derived CDR1 and CDR2 are MNHEY and SMNVEV (reference sequence). The CDR3 protein is CASSLDQETQYF. Written as DNA, the CDR3 is TGTGCCAGCAGTTTAGACCAAGAGACCCAGTACTTC.

This clone was recorded a few times. The rearrangement links TRBV11-2 to TRBJ1-1; D call uncertain. This CDR3 comprises 14 residues. V lost 4 bases, J lost 4 bases, and 13 bases lay in between. Germline loops: CDR1 SGHAT, CDR2 FQNNGV. In DNA, the CDR3 is TGTGCCAGCAGCTACACAGTGACGGGCACTGAAGCTTTCTTT. Its translation is CASSYTVTGTEAFF.

This clone was counted ten times or more. The V call is TRBV2, the J call TRBJ2-7; TRBD1 is a possible D gene (6 bases). Germline-derived CDR1 and CDR2 are SNHLY and FYNNEI. This CDR3 has 14 residues. V was clipped by 5 bases and J by 0 bases, with 11 bases between them. The CDR3 DNA follows: TGTGCCAGCAGTAATGGACAGAGCTCCTACGAGCAGTACTTC. Translated: CASSNGQSSYEQYF. Looking up the rest from reference TRBV2 and TRBJ2-7 gives the full variable domain: EPEVTQTPSHQVTQMGQEVILRCVPISNHLYFYWYRQILGQKVEFLVSFYNNEISEKSEIFDDQFSVERPDGSNFTLKIRSTKLEDSAMYFCASSNGQSSYEQYFGPGTRLTVT.